This entry lists 8 T cell receptor beta chains sequenced from one sample in a study of shared clonotypes between healthy human individuals. Sequencing used immunoSEQ multiplex PCR; TCRdb keeps in-frame clones, though not all of them. The table includes more than 2 million clones, 90% to 95% detected once. Input material: naive CD4+ T cells sorted from blood. Documented subset: CD45RA+ positively selected. These receptors all come from a man in his late teens or twenties in good health.

In this sample, this clone turned up once. V gene TRBV5-4 combines with J gene TRBJ2-7; no clear D. CDR3 size: 12 residues. Per germline, CDR1 SGHNT and CDR2 YYREEE (reference sequence). The ends were cut back, 7 bases at V and 6 bases at J, with 14 bases in the middle. CDR3 in amino acids: CASENKRGEQYF. The DNA for the CDR3 is TGTGCCAGCGAAAACAAACGCGGCGAGCAGTACTTC.

A remark on this clone: A much larger clone is a single base away; this may be a read error. V usage is TRBV7-9 and J usage is TRBJ2-3; D is possibly TRBD1 (6 bases). The germline gives CDR1 SEHNR, CDR2 FQNEAQ (reference sequence). V lost 6 bases to trimming and J lost 3 bases, with 16 bases between them. CDR3 size: 15 residues. This CDR3 is CASSQTGSGTDTQYF. The CDR3 nucleotides are TGTGCCAGCAGTCAAACAGGGAGTGGGACAGATACGCAGTATTTT. The variable domain in full, completed from reference TRBV7-9 and TRBJ2-3, reads DTGVSQNPRHKITKRGQNVTFRCDPISEHNRLYWYRQTLGQGPEFLTYFQNEAQLEKSRLLSDRFSAERPKGSFSTLEIQRTEQGDSAMYLCASSQTGSGTDTQYFGPGTRLTVL.

The chain has TRBV11-3 and TRBJ2-7; no firm D call. The CDR3 is 13 residues long. CDR1 SGHNT and CDR2 YENEEA come from the germline V gene. The V end lost 5 bases, the J end lost 4 bases, and 12 bases lay between the germline ends. CDR3 residues: CASSKYDGYEQYF. CDR3 in DNA: TGTGCCAGCAGCAAATACGACGGGTACGAGCAGTACTTC.

This clone appeared once. The chain links TRBV7-2 to TRBJ2-1; 8 bases fit TRBD2. The V gene's germline CDR1 is SGHTA and CDR2 FQGNSA. V trimming: 2 bases; J trimming: 2 bases; junction bases outside the gene matches: 5. The CDR3 is made up of 16 amino acids. The CDR3 here is CASSLSGRAAYNEQFF. CDR3 DNA sequence: TGTGCCAGCAGCTTATCCGGGAGGGCCGCCTACAATGAGCAGTTCTTC.

V is TRBV30 and J is TRBJ2-7, with D maybe TRBD2 (6 bases). Trimming took off 1 base at V and 4 bases at J, with 11 bases between the two ends. The CDR3 runs 13 residues. From germline, CDR1 is GTSNPN and CDR2 SVGIG (reference sequence). CDR3 sequence: CAWSGLVRYEQYF. The CDR3 nucleotides read TGTGCCTGGAGTGGACTAGTAAGATACGAGCAGTACTTC.

Turning to this clone: This may be a read error, as it is one base from a much larger clone. Other DNA sequences in this sample translate to the same CDR3. J is TRBJ1-6 and V is TRBV9; D gene uncertain. Trimming stripped 3 bases from V and 10 bases from J, with 11 bases between. The length of the CDR3 is 13 residues. CDR1 is SGDLS, CDR2 YYNGEE, per germline. The CDR3 loop is CASSALNRSPLHF. CDR3 bases: TGTGCCAGCAGCGCGTTAAATCGGTCACCCCTCCACTTT.

V gene TRBV10-3 combines with J gene TRBJ2-7; 9 bases match TRBD2. From germline, CDR1 is ENHRY and CDR2 SYGVKD. The CDR3 loop spans 15 amino acids. V was clipped by 2 bases and J by 2 bases; unmatched bases: 4. The CDR3 here is CAISEGLAGTYEQYF. The CDR3 coding sequence is TGTGCCATCAGTGAGGGGCTAGCGGGGACCTACGAGCAGTACTTC.

This clone was found a few times. This chain links TRBV10-1 with TRBJ2-2; D gene ambiguous. CDR3 length equals 12 residues. CDR1 and CDR2 from the germline V gene are WNHNN and SYGVQD (reference sequence). Trimming took 4 bases from V and 6 from J, leaving 6 bases between them. The CDR3 region is CASSVESGELFF. As DNA, the CDR3 is TGCGCCAGCAGTGTTGAATCCGGGGAGCTGTTTTTT.